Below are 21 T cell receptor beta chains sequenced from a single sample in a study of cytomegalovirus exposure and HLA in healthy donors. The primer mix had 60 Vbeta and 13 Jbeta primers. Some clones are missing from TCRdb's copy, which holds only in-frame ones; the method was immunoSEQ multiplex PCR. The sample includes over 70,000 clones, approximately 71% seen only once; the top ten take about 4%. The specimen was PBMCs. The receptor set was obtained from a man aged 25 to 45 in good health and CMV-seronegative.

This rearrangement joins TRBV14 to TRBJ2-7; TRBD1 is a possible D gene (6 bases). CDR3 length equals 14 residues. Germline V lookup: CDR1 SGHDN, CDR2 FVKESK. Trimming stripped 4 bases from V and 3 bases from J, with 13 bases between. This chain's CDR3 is CASSRRQDRYEQYF. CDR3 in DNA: TGTGCCAGCAGCCGTCGACAGGACCGCTACGAGCAGTACTTC. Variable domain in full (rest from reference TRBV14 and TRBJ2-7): EAGVTQFPSHSVIEKGQTVTLRCDPISGHDNLYWYRRVMGKEIKFLLHFVKESKQDESGMPNNRFLAERTGGTYSTLKVQPAELEDSGVYFCASSRRQDRYEQYFGPGTRLTVT.

The CDR3 sequence is CASSAGDYEQYF. In DNA, the CDR3 is TGCGCCAGCAGCGCCGGGGACTACGAGCAGTACTTC. This sequence joins TRBV5-1 and TRBJ2-7; D may be TRBD2 (5 bases). Germline CDR1 and CDR2: SGHRS and YFSETQ. V gave up 4 bases and J gave up 3 bases, with 8 bases separating them. This CDR3 spans 12 amino acids.

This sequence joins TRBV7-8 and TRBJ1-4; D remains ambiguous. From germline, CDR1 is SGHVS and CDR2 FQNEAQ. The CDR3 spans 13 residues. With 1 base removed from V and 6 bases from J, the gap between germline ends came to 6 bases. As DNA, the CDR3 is TGTGCCAGCAGCTTAGGGCAGGATGAAAAACTGTTTTTT. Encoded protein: CASSLGQDEKLFF.

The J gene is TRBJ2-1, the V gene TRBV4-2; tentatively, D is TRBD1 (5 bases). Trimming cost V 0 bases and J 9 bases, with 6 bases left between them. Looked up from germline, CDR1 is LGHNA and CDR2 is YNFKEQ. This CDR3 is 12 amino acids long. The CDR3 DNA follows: TGTGCCAGCAGCCAAGATAGGGGTGAGCAGTTCTTC. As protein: CASSQDRGEQFF.

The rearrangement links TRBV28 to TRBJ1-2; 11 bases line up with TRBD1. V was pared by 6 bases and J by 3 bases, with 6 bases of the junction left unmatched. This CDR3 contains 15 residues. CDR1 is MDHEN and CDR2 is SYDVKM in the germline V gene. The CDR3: CASSGQGASDYGYTF. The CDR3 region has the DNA TGTGCCAGCAGCGGACAGGGGGCTTCGGACTATGGCTACACCTTC.

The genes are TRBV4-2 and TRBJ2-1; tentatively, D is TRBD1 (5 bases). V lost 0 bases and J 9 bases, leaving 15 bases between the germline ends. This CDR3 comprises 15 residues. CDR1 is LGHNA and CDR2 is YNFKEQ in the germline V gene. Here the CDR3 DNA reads TGTGCCAGCAGCCAAGAGGGGCCCCATCAGGGTGAGCAGTTCTTC. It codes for CASSQEGPHQGEQFF.

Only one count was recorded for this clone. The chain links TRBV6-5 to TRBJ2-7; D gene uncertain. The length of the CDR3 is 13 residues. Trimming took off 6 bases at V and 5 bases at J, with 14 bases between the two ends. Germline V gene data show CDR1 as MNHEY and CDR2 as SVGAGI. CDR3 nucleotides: TGTGCCAGCAGGGGTATTAATGGGCACGAGCAGTACTTC. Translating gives CASRGINGHEQYF.

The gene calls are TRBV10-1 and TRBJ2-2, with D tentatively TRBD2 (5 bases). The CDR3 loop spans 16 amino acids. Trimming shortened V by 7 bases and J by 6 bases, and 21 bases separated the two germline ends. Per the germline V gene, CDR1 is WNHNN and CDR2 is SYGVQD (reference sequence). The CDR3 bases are TGCGCCAGCACTCAGTCGGTGAGCGGAGGTGCCGGGGAGCTGTTTTTT. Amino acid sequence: CASTQSVSGGAGELFF.

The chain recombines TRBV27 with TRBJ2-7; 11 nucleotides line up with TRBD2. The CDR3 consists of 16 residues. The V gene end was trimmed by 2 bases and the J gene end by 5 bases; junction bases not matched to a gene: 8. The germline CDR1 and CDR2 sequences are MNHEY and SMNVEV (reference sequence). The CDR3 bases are TGTGCCAGCAGTTTAAAGGTAGCGGGAGGGTTCGACGAGCAGTACTTC. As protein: CASSLKVAGGFDEQYF.

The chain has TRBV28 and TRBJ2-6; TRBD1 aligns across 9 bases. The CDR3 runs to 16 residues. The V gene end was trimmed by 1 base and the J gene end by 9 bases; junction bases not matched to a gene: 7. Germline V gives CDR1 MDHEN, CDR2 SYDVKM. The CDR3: CASSLFWDRALNVLTF. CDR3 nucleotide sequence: TGTGCCAGCAGTTTATTTTGGGACAGGGCCCTCAACGTCCTGACTTTC.

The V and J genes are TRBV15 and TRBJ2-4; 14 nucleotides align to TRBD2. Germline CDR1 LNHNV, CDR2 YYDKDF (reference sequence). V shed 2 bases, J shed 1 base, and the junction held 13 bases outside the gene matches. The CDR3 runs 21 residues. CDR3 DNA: TGTGCCACCAGCAGAACAAACCCGGGACTAGCGGGAGACGGGGCCAAAAACATTCAGTACTTC. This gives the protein CATSRTNPGLAGDGAKNIQYF.

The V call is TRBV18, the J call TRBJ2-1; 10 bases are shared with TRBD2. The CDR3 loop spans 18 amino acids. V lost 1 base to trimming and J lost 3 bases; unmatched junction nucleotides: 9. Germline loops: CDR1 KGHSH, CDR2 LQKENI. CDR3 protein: CASSPRVAAGGNYNEQFF. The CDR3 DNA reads TGTGCCAGCTCACCACGGGTAGCAGCGGGGGGGAACTACAATGAGCAGTTCTTC.

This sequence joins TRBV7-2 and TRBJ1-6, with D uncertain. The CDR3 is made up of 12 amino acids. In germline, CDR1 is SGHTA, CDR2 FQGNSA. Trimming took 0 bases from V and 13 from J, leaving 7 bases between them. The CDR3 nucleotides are TGTGCCAGCAGCTTAGCTAGCACGCCCCTCCACTTT. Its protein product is CASSLASTPLHF.

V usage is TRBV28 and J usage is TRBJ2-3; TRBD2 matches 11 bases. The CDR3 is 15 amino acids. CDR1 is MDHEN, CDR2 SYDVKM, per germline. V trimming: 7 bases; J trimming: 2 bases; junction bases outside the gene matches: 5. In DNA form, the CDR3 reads TGTGCCAGCACCCGACTAGCGGGATACACAGATACGCAGTATTTT. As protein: CASTRLAGYTDTQYF.

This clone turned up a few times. CDR3 sequence: CASQQGSGNTIYF. In DNA form, the CDR3 reads TGCGCCAGCCAACAGGGCTCTGGAAACACCATATATTTT. The J gene is TRBJ1-3, the V gene TRBV5-1; weak D call: TRBD1 (6 bases). Germline CDR1 is SGHRS and CDR2 is YFSETQ. CDR3 length: 13 residues. The V gene lost 7 bases and the J gene lost 0 bases, with 8 bases spanning the gap.

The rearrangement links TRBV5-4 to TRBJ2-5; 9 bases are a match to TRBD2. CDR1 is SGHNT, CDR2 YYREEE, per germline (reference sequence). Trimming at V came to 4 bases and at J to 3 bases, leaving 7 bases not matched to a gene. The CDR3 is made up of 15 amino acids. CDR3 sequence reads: CASSPAGGSKETQYF. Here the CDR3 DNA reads TGTGCCAGCAGCCCGGCGGGGGGGAGCAAAGAGACCCAGTACTTC. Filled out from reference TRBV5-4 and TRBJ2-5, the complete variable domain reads ETGVTQSPTHLIKTRGQQVTLRCSSQSGHNTVSWYQQALGQGPQFIFQYYREEENGRGNFPPRFSGLQFPNYSSELNVNALELDDSALYLCASSPAGGSKETQYFGPGTRLLVL.

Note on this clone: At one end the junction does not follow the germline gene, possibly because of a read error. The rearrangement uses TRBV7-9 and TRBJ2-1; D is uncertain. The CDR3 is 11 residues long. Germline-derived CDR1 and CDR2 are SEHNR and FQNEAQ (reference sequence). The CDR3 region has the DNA TGTTCCAGCAGCCTATACGATGAGCAGTTCTTC. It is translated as CSSSLYDEQFF.

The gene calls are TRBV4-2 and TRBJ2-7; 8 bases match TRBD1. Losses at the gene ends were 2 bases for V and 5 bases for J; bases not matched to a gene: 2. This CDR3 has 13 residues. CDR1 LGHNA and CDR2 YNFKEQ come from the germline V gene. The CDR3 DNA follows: TGTGCCAGCAGCCAACTGACAGGGGACGAGCAGTACTTC. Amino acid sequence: CASSQLTGDEQYF.

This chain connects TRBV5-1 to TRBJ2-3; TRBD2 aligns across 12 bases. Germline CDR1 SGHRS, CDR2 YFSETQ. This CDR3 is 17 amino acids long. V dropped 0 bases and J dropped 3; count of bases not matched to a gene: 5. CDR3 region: CASSLETSGSMTDTQYF. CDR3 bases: TGCGCCAGCAGCTTGGAGACTAGCGGGAGTATGACAGATACGCAGTATTTT.

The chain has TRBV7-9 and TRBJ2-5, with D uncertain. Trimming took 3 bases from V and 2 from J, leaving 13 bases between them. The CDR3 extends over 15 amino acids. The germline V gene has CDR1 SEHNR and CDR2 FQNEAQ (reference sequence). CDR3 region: CASSFLTLTQETQYF. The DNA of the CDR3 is TGTGCCAGCAGCTTCCTAACCCTGACACAAGAGACCCAGTACTTC.

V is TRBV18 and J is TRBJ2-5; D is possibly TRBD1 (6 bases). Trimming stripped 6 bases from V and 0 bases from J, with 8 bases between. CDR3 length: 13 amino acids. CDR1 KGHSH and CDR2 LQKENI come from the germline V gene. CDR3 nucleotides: TGTGCCAGCTCCCAGGGGTACCAAGAGACCCAGTACTTC. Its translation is CASSQGYQETQYF.